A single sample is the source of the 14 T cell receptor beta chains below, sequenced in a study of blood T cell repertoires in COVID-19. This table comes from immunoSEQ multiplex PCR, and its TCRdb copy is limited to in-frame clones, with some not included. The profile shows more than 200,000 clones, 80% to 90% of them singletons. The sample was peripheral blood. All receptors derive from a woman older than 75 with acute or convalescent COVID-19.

CDR3 DNA sequence: TGCAGCGTTGTCGGGTATGGCACAACTAATGAAAAACTGTTTTTT. This sequence encodes CSVVGYGTTNEKLFF. The rearrangement joins TRBV29-1 to TRBJ1-4; D not certain. The V end lost 4 bases, the J end lost 0 bases, and 12 bases lay between the germline ends. The CDR3 length is 15 residues. Germline V gene sequence: CDR1 SQVTM, CDR2 ANQGSEA.

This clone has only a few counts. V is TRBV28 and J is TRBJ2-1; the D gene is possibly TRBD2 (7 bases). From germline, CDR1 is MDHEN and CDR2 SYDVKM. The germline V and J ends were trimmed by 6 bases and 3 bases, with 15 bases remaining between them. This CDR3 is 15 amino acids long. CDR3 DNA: TGTGCCAGCAGGACGAGGGAGGGGGGCTACAATGAGCAGTTCTTC. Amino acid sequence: CASRTREGGYNEQFF.

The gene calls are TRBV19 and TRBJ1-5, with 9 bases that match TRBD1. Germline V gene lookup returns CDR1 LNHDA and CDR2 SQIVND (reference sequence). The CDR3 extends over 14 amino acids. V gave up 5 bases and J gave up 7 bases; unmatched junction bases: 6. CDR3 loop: CASSAGTGQQPQHF. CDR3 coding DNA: TGTGCCAGTAGTGCTGGGACAGGGCAGCAGCCCCAGCATTTT.

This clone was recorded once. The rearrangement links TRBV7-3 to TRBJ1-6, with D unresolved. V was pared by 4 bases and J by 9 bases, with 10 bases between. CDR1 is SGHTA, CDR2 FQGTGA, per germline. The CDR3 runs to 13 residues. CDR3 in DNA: TGTGCCAGCAGCTACGTAGGCGGTTCACCCCTCCACTTT. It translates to CASSYVGGSPLHF.

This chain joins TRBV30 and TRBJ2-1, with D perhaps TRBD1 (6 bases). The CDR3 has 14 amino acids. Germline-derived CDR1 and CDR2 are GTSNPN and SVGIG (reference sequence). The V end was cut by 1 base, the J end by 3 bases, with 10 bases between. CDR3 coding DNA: TGTGCCTGGAGTGGGACAGACATCTACAATGAGCAGTTCTTC. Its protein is CAWSGTDIYNEQFF. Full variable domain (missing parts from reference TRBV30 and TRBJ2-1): SQTIHQWPATLVQPVGSPLSLECTVEGTSNPNLYWYRQAAGRGLQLLFYSVGIGQISSEVPQNLSASRPQDRQFILSSKKLLLSDSGFYLCAWSGTDIYNEQFFGPGTRLTVL.

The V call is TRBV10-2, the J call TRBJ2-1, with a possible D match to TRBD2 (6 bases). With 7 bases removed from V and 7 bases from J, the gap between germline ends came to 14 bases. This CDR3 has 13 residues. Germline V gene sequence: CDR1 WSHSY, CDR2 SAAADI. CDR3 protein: CASTEGLANEQFF. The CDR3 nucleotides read TGCGCCAGCACCGAGGGACTGGCTAATGAGCAGTTCTTC.

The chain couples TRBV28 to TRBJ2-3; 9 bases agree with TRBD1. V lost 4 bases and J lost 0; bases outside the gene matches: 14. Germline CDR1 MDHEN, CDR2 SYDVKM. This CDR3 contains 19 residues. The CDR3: CASSSLLDRDRASTDTQYF. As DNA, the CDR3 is TGTGCCAGCAGTTCTTTACTCGACCGGGACAGGGCTAGCACAGATACGCAGTATTTT.

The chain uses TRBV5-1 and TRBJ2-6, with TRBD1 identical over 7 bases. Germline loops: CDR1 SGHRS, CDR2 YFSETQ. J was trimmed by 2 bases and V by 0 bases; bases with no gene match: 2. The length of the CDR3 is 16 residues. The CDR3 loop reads CASSLAQGAGANVLTF. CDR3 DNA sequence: TGCGCCAGCAGCTTGGCGCAGGGGGCTGGGGCCAACGTCCTGACTTTC.

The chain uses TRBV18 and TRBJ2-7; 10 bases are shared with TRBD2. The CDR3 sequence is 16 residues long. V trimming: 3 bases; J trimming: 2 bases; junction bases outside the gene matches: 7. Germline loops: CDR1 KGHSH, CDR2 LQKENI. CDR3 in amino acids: CASSPPVAGGPYEQYF. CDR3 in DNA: TGTGCCAGCTCACCGCCCGTAGCGGGGGGCCCCTACGAGCAGTACTTC.

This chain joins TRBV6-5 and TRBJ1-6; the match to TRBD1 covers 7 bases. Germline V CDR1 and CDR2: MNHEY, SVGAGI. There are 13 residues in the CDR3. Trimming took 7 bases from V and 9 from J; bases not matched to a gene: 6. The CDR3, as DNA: TGTGCCAGCAAAAGACAGGGAGGTTCACCCCTCCACTTT. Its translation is CASKRQGGSPLHF.

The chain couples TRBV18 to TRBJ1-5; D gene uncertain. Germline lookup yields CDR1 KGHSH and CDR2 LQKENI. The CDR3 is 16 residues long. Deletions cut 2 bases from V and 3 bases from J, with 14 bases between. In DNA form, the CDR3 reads TGTGCCAGCTCACCATCCTCGGGAGTTAACAATCAGCCCCAGCATTTT. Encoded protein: CASSPSSGVNNQPQHF.

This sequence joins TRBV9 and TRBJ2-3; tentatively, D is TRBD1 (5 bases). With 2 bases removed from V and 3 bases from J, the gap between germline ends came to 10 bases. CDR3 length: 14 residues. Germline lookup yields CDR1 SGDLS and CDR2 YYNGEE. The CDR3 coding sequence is TGTGCCAGCAGCGTGGGCCCAGGGACAGATACGCAGTATTTT. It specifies CASSVGPGTDTQYF. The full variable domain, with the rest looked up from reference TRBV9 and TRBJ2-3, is DSGVTQTPKHLITATGQRVTLRCSPRSGDLSVYWYQQSLDQGLQFLIQYYNGEERAKGNILERFSAQQFPDLHSELNLSSLELGDSALYFCASSVGPGTDTQYFGPGTRLTVL.

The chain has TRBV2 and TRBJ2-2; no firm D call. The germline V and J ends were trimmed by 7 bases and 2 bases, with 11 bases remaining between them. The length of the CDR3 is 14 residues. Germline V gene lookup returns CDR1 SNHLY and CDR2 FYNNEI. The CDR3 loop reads CASKYNLNTGELFF. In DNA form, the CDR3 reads TGTGCCAGCAAGTACAACCTCAACACCGGGGAGCTGTTTTTT.

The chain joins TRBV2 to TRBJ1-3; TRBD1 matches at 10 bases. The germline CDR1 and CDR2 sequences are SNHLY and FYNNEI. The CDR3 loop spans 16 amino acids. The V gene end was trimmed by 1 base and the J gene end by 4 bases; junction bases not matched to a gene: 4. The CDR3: CASSEGQGAEGNTIYF. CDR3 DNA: TGTGCCAGCAGTGAAGGACAGGGGGCAGAGGGAAACACCATATATTTT.